This TCR beta chain stems from a study of shared clonotypes between healthy human individuals. Naive CD8 cells, CD45RO-negative and positively selected for CCR7, excluded terminally differentiated effector memory CD45RA+ cells. Here immunoSEQ multiplex PCR was the method, and the copy in TCRdb shows in-frame clones only, minus some. This sample has around 600,000 clones, with 85% to 95% found just once. Germline assignment: CDR1 SGHRS and CDR2 YFSETQ. This CDR3 contains 14 residues. The V end lost 2 bases, the J end lost 3 bases, and 12 bases lay between the germline ends. The TCR comes from a woman in her twenties or thirties in good health. Sequencing was done on a sample of naive CD8+ T cells sorted from blood. The V and J genes are TRBV5-1 and TRBJ2-7; D could derive from TRBD1 or TRBD2 (6 bases each). As DNA, the CDR3 is TGCGCCAGCAGCTTACAGGGACTTAACTACGAGCAGTACTTC. Protein sequence: CASSLQGLNYEQYF. Using reference TRBV5-1 and TRBJ2-7 for the parts outside the CDR3, the full variable domain is KAGVTQTPRYLIKTRGQQVTLSCSPISGHRSVSWYQQTPGQGLQFLFEYFSETQRNKGNFPGRFSGRQFSNSRSEMNVSTLELGDSALYLCASSLQGLNYEQYFGPGTRLTVT.